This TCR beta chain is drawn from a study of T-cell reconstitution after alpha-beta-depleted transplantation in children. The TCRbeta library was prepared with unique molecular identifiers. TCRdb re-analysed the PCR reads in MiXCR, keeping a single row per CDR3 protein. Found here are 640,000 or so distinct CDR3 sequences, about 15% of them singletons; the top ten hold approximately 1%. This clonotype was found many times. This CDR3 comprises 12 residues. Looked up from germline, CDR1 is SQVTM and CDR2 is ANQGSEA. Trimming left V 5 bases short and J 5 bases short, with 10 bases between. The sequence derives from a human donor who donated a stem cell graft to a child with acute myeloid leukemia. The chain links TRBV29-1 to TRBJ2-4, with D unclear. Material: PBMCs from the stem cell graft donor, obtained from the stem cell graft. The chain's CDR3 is CSVRAGQNIQYF. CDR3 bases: TGCAGCGTTAGGGCAGGTCAAAACATTCAGTACTTC.